Presented here are 14 T cell receptor beta chains from one specimen sequenced in a study of shared clonotypes between healthy human individuals. TCRdb keeps only in-frame clones here, not all; method: immunoSEQ multiplex PCR. The sample includes under 2,500,000 clones, about 94% of them seen just once. What was sequenced was naive CD4+ T cells sorted from blood. The subset was: CD45RA+ positively selected. Receptors originate from a man younger than 35 in good health.

The chain uses TRBV6-1 and TRBJ1-5; D is undetermined. CDR1 is MNHNS and CDR2 is SASEGT in the germline V gene. There are 13 residues in the CDR3. V lost 9 bases and J lost 0, with 9 bases in between. CDR3 nucleotide sequence: TGTGCCAGTGCTTGGGGTAGCAATCAGCCCCAGCATTTT. It specifies CASAWGSNQPQHF.

This clone has a single count. The CDR3 nucleotides are TGTGCCAGCAGTTACTGGGGGGGGGAGACCCAGTACTTC. It yields the protein CASSYWGGETQYF. The genes are TRBV6-6 and TRBJ2-5; TRBD2 agrees at 7 bases. The V gene's germline CDR1 is MNHNY and CDR2 SVGAGI (reference sequence). The CDR3 totals 13 residues. Trimming at V came to 1 base and at J to 5 bases, leaving 1 base not matched to a gene.

V usage is TRBV6-5 and J usage is TRBJ2-7; 13 bases line up with TRBD2. This CDR3 has 16 residues. The V gene's germline CDR1 is MNHEY and CDR2 SVGAGI. J lost 6 bases, V lost 2 bases, and 7 bases had no gene match. Here the CDR3 reads CASSYEGTSGIREQYF. The CDR3 DNA is TGTGCCAGCAGTTACGAGGGGACTAGCGGGATTCGCGAGCAGTACTTC.

V and J are TRBV7-8 and TRBJ2-3; no firm D call. V gave up 5 bases and J gave up 0 bases, with 12 bases separating them. Germline V gene sequence: CDR1 SGHVS, CDR2 FQNEAQ. The CDR3 is 15 residues long. DNA for the CDR3: TGTGCCAGCAGCACGACCCCCGTCAGCACAGATACGCAGTATTTT. Protein: CASSTTPVSTDTQYF.

This chain joins TRBV7-9 and TRBJ1-1, with 10 positions matching TRBD1. Germline assignment: CDR1 SEHNR and CDR2 FQNEAQ (reference sequence). V was pared by 5 bases and J by 5 bases, with 8 bases of the junction left unmatched. This CDR3 spans 15 amino acids. CDR3 amino acids: CASSRWTGGGTEAFF. The CDR3, as DNA: TGTGCCAGCAGCCGATGGACAGGGGGAGGTACTGAAGCTTTCTTT.

Of note for this clone: Other DNA sequences from this sample encode an identical CDR3 as well. CDR3 region: CASSYSSATNEKLFF. The CDR3, as DNA: TGTGCCAGCAGTTACTCTTCAGCAACTAATGAAAAACTGTTTTTT. The rearrangement uses TRBV6-6 and TRBJ1-4; D ambiguous. Germline CDR1 reads MNHNY; CDR2 reads SVGAGI (reference sequence). V was clipped by 0 bases and J by 0 bases, with 5 bases between them. This CDR3 has 15 amino acids.

The gene calls are TRBV7-8 and TRBJ2-5, with no clear D. With 6 bases removed from V and 2 bases from J, the gap between germline ends came to 13 bases. This CDR3 has 14 residues. Germline-derived CDR1 and CDR2 are SGHVS and FQNEAQ. The CDR3, as DNA: TGTGCCAGCAGTTTTAAACAGATTCAAGAGACCCAGTACTTC. This codes for CASSFKQIQETQYF. Together with reference TRBV7-8 and TRBJ2-5, the CDR3 gives the full variable domain: GAGVSQSPRYKVAKRGQDVALRCDPISGHVSLFWYQQALGQGPEFLTYFQNEAQLDKSGLPSDRFFAERPEGSVSTLKIQRTQQEDSAVYLCASSFKQIQETQYFGPGTRLLVL.

Points on this clone: Other DNA sequences from this sample encode an identical CDR3 as well. The chain uses TRBV6-1 and TRBJ2-7; D gene unclear. Germline loops: CDR1 MNHNS, CDR2 SASEGT. The V gene lost 1 base and the J gene lost 0 bases, with 7 bases spanning the gap. CDR3 length: 14 amino acids. As DNA, the CDR3 is TGTGCCAGCAGTGAAGGACCCGTCTCCTACGAGCAGTACTTC. It encodes CASSEGPVSYEQYF.

The V and J genes are TRBV6-1 and TRBJ2-2; the D gene is possibly TRBD1 (5 bases). Trimming removed 0 bases at V and 6 bases at J, with 11 bases between. The CDR3 runs to 15 residues. Germline loops: CDR1 MNHNS, CDR2 SASEGT. CDR3 DNA: TGTGCCAGCAGTGAAGCGTGGCAGGGTGCCGGGGAGCTGTTTTTT. Translated: CASSEAWQGAGELFF.

The chain is built from TRBV27 and TRBJ2-1, with 7 bases fitting TRBD1. The CDR3 contains 15 residues. Losses at the gene ends were 2 bases for V and 12 bases for J; bases not matched to a gene: 13. Germline CDR1 MNHEY, CDR2 SMNVEV (reference sequence). Written as DNA, the CDR3 is TGTGCCAGCAGTTTAGACAGGGATGTTAGAGGTGGGCAGTTCTTC. Its protein product is CASSLDRDVRGGQFF.

The CDR3 loop reads CASHLSSGRIYEQYF. The CDR3 DNA reads TGCGCCAGCCACCTCAGCAGCGGGAGAATCTACGAGCAGTACTTC. The V and J genes are TRBV5-1 and TRBJ2-7; TRBD2 agrees at 8 bases. This CDR3 has 15 residues. Per the germline V gene, CDR1 is SGHRS and CDR2 is YFSETQ. The J segment lost 3 bases and the V segment lost 7 bases, leaving 12 bases of the junction unmatched.

The chain has TRBV5-1 and TRBJ2-5; TRBD2 matches 7 bases. Looked up from germline, CDR1 is SGHRS and CDR2 is YFSETQ. This CDR3 contains 14 residues. V shed 5 bases, J shed 2 bases, and the junction held 6 bases outside the gene matches. The CDR3 is CASSTGGGQETQYF. DNA for the CDR3: TGCGCCAGCAGTACGGGGGGAGGGCAAGAGACCCAGTACTTC. Full variable domain (missing parts from reference TRBV5-1 and TRBJ2-5): KAGVTQTPRYLIKTRGQQVTLSCSPISGHRSVSWYQQTPGQGLQFLFEYFSETQRNKGNFPGRFSGRQFSNSRSEMNVSTLELGDSALYLCASSTGGGQETQYFGPGTRLLVL.

The chain has TRBV5-1 and TRBJ2-5; D possibly uses TRBD1 or TRBD2 (5 bases each). In germline, CDR1 is SGHRS, CDR2 YFSETQ. V gave up 4 bases and J gave up 1 base, with 11 bases separating them. The CDR3 has 14 amino acids. The chain's CDR3 is CASSRTGTQETQYF. CDR3 sequence (DNA): TGCGCCAGCAGCCGGACTGGGACCCAAGAGACCCAGTACTTC.

The V call is TRBV19, the J call TRBJ1-5; tentative D call: TRBD1 (5 bases). Germline-derived CDR1 and CDR2 are LNHDA and SQIVND (reference sequence). V gave up 2 bases and J gave up 7 bases, with 12 bases separating them. This CDR3 is 14 amino acids long. CDR3 sequence (DNA): TGTGCCAGTAGTATATTGGGGGGTAGACAGCCCCAGCATTTT. This codes for CASSILGGRQPQHF.